The T cell receptor beta chain under discussion was sequenced for a study of blood T cell repertoires in COVID-19. Study-wide background: Sample material is recorded as cDNA or gDNA derived from T cells, B-cell-depleted T cells, or PBMCs.

Authors' analysis steps: Estimation of nucleated cell counts relied on the amplification of reference gene primers. Assay used: immunoSEQ multiplex PCR; TCRdb lists only in-frame clones, some missing. V and J calls and clone size are as listed in that table; D and trimming were resolved from the DNA. This sample has over 400,000 clones, with approximately 85% found just once. V was shortened by 4 bases and J by 12 bases, with 25 bases between the two germline ends. The CDR3 runs 16 residues. Germline V gene data show CDR1 as MNHNS and CDR2 as SASEGT. V gene TRBV6-1 combines with J gene TRBJ2-1; possibly TRBD2 for D (5 bases). Sequencing input: peripheral blood. This receptor was identified in a human donor in a cohort sampled during active COVID-19. The CDR3 reads CASSGRAPTSPGSQFF. CDR3 sequence (DNA): TGTGCCAGCAGTGGCCGGGCCCCAACTAGTCCCGGCTCGCAGTTCTTC.